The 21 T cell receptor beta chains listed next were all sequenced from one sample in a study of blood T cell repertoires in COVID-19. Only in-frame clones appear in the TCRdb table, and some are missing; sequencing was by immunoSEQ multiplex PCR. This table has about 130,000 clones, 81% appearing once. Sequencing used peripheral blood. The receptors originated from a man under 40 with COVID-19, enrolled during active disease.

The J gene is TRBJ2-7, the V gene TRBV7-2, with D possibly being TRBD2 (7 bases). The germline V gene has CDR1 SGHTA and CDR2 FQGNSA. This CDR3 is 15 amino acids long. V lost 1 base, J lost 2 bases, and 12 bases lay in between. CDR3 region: CASSLVGGVTYEQYF. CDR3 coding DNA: TGTGCCAGCAGCTTAGTAGGGGGGGTTACCTACGAGCAGTACTTC.

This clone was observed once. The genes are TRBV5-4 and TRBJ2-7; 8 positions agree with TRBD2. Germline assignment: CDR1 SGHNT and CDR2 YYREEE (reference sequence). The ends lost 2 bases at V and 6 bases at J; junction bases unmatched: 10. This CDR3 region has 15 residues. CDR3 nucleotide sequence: TGTGCCAGCAGCTTTAACGGGAGGGAATTTAGCGAGCAGTACTTC. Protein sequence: CASSFNGREFSEQYF.

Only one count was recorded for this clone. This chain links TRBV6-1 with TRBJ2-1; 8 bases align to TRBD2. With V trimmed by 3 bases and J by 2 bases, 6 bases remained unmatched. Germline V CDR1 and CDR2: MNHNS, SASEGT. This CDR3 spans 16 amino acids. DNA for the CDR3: TGTGCCAGCAGTGATAATGCGGGGGGACCCTACAATGAGCAGTTCTTC. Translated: CASSDNAGGPYNEQFF.

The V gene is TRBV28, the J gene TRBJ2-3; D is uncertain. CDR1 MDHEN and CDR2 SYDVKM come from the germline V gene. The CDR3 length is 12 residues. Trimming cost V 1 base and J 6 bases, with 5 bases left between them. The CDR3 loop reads CASSLSADTQYF. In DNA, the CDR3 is TGTGCCAGCAGTTTATCCGCGGATACGCAGTATTTT.

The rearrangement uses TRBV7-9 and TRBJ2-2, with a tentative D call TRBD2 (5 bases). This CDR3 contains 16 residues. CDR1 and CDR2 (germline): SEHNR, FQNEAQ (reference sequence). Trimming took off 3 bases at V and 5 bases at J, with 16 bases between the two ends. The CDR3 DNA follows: TGTGCCAGCAGCTTTTTCGTGCAGCGAGGGACCGGGGAGCTGTTTTTT. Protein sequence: CASSFFVQRGTGELFF.

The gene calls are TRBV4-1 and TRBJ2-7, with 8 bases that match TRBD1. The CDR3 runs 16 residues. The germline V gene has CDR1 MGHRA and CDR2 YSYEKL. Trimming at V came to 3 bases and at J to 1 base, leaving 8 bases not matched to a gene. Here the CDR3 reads CASSQEATGASYEQYF. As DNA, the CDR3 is TGCGCCAGCAGCCAGGAGGCGACAGGGGCATCCTACGAGCAGTACTTC.

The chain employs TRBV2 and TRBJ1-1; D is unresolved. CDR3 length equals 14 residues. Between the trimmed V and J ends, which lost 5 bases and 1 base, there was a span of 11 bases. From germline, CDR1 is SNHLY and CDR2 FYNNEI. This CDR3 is CASSMGQQNTEAFF. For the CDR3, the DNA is TGTGCCAGCAGTATGGGCCAGCAGAACACTGAAGCTTTCTTT.

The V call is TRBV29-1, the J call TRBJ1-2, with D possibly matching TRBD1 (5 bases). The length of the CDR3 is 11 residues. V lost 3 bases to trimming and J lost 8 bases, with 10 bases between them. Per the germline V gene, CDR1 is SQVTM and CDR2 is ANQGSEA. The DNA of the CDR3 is TGCAGCGTTGATGGAGGGACGGGCTACACCTTC. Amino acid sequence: CSVDGGTGYTF.

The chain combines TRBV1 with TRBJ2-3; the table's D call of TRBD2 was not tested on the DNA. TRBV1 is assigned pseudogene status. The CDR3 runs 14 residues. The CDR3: CPASGRSSTDTQYF. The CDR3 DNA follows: TGCCCTGCTAGCGGGAGATCTAGCACAGATACGCAGTATTTT.

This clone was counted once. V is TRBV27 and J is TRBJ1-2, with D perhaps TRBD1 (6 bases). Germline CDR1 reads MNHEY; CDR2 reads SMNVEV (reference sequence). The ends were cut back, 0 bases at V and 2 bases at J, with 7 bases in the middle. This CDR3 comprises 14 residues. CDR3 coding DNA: TGTGCCAGCAGTTTATCGGGGGCGAACTATGGCTACACCTTC. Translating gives CASSLSGANYGYTF.

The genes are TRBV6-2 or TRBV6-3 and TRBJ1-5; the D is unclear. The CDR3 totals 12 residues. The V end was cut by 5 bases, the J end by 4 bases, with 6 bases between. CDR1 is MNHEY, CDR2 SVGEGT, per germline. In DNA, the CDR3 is TGTGCCAGCAGTCTTCTGAATCAGCCCCAGCATTTT. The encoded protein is CASSLLNQPQHF.

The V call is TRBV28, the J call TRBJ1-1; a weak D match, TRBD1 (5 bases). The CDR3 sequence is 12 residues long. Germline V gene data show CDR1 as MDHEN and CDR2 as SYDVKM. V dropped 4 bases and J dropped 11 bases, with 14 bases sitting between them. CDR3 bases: TGTGCCAGCAGTTCAAGGAGACAGATCGCTTTCTTT. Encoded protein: CASSSRRQIAFF.

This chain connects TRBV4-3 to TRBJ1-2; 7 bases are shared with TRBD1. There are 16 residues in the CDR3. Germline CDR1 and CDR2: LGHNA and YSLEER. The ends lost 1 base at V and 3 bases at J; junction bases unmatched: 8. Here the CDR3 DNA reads TGCGCCAGCAGCCAAGCAGTACAGGGGATGTACTATGGCTACACCTTC. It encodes CASSQAVQGMYYGYTF.

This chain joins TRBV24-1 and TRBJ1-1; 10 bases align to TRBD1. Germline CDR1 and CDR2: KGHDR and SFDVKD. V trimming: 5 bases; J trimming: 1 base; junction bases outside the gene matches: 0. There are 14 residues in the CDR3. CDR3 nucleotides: TGTGCCACCAGTGGGACAGGGGGGAACACTGAAGCTTTCTTT. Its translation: CATSGTGGNTEAFF.

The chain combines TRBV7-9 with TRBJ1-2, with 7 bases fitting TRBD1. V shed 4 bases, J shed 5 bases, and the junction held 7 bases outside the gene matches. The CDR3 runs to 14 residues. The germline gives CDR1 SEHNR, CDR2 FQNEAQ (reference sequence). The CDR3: CASSYNRGFYGYTF. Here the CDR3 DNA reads TGTGCCAGCAGCTACAACAGGGGATTTTATGGCTACACCTTC.

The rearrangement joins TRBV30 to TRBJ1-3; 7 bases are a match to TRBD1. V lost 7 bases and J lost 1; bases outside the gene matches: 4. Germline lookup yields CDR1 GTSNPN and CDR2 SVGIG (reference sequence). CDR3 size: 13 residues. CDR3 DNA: TGTGCCTTTAACAGGGGATCTGGAAACACCATATATTTT. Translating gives CAFNRGSGNTIYF.

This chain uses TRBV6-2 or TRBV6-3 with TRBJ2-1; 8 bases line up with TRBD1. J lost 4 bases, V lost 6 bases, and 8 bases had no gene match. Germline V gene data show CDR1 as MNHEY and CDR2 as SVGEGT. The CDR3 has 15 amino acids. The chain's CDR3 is CASSPKDRDYNEQFF. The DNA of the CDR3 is TGTGCCAGCAGCCCTAAGGACAGGGATTACAATGAGCAGTTCTTC.

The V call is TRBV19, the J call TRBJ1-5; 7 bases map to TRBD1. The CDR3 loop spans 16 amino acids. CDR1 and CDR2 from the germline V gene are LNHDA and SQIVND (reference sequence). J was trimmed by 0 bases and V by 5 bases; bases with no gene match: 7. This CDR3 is CASSPGTASSNQPQHF. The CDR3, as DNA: TGTGCCAGTAGTCCCGGGACAGCTAGTAGCAATCAGCCCCAGCATTTT.

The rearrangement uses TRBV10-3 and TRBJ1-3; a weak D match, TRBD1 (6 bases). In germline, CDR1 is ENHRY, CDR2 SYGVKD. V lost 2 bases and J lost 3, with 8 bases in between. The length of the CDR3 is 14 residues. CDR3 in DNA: TGTGCCATCAGTGAGGCAGGGGATGGAAACACCATATATTTT. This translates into CAISEAGDGNTIYF.

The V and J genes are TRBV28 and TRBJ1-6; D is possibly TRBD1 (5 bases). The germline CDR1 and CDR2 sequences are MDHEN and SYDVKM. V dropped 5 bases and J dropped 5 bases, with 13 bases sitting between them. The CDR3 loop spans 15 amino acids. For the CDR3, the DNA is TGTGCCAGCAGTCCCTTCCAGGGAAATAATTCACCCCTCCACTTT. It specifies CASSPFQGNNSPLHF.

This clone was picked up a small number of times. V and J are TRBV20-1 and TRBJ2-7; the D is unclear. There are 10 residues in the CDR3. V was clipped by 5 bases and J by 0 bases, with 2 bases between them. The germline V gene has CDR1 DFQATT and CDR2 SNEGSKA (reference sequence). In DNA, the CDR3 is TGCAGTGCTTACTCCTACGAGCAGTACTTC. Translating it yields CSAYSYEQYF.